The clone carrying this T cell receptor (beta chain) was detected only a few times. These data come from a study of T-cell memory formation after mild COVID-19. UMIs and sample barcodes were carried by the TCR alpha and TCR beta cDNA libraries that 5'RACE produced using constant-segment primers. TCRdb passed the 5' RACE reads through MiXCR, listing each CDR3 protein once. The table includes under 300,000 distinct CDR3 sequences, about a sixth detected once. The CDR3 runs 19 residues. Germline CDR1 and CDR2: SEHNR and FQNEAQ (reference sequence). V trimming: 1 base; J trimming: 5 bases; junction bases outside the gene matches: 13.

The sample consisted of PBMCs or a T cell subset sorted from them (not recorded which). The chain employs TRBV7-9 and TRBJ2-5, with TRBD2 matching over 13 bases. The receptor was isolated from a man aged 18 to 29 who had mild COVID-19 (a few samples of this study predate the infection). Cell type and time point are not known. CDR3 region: CASSLGRTSGGSPRETQYF. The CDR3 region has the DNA TGTGCCAGCAGCTTAGGCCGGACTAGCGGGGGATCCCCCAGGGAGACCCAGTACTTC.